The present TCR beta chain was sequenced within a study of cytomegalovirus exposure and HLA in healthy donors. Notes on the study in general: Confirmation was obtained in vitro that three CMV-associated chains are specific for CMV antigens. It was reportedly the case that the classifier diagnosed cytomegalovirus status with high specificity and sensitivity. Associated with cytomegalovirus, according to the listing, were some 180 TCR beta chains.

Separate from the approximately 700-subject first cohort was the 120-subject validation cohort, to which the donors belonged. The CDR3 loop spans 12 amino acids. Trimming removed 5 bases from V and 8 bases from J; junction bases left unmatched: 3. CDR1 is SGHNT, CDR2 YENEEA, per germline. Assay: immunoSEQ multiplex PCR; the TCRdb copy retains only in-frame clones and omits some. The data show roughly 60,000 clones, about 90% seen once. Note on this clone: Its specificity is not known.

The TCR was taken from a woman aged 18-29 years in good health and CMV-seronegative. The sequenced material came from PBMCs. The chain is built from TRBV11-3 and TRBJ2-1, with TRBD2 identical over 7 bases. The CDR3, as DNA: TGTGCCAGCAGCGGGGGGGTGCATGAGCAGTTCTTC. Its translation: CASSGGVHEQFF.